This record looks at one TCR beta chain sequence and its context. As handled by the study authors: The assay estimated nucleated cells by amplifying reference gene primers. The assay was immunoSEQ multiplex PCR, and TCRdb's table has in-frame clones only and misses some. The D gene and trimming were derived from the DNA, and the V and J assignments and clone size from that table. The sample contains around 150,000 clones, around 85% of which appear only once. The data derive from a study of blood T cell repertoires in COVID-19. As for the study in general: COVID-19 samples from acute and convalescent phases originated in the United States, Italy and Spain. Sample material is recorded as cDNA or gDNA derived from T cells, B-cell-depleted T cells, or PBMCs.

CDR1 is SGHNT and CDR2 is YENEEA in the germline V gene. V lost 1 base to trimming and J lost 7 bases, with 14 bases between them. The CDR3 spans 15 residues. This clonotype was sampled from a human donor with acute or convalescent COVID-19. The donor label of this sample is uncertain. Sequenced sample: peripheral blood. This rearrangement joins TRBV11-3 to TRBJ2-1, with D possibly matching TRBD2 (6 bases). The DNA of the CDR3 is TGTGCCAGCAGCTTAGGCGGGGCCGCGTCAAATGAGCAGTTCTTC. This sequence encodes CASSLGGAASNEQFF.